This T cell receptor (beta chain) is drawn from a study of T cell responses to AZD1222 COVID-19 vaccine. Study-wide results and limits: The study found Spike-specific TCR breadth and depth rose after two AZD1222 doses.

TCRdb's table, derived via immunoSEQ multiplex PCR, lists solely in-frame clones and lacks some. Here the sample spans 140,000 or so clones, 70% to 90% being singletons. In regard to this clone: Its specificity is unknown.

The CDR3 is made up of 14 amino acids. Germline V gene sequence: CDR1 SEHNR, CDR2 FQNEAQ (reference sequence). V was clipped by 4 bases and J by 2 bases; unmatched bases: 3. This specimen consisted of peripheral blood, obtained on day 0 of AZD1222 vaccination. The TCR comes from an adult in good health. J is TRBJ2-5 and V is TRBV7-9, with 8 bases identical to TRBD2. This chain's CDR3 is CASSSGGLQETQYF. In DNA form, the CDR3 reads TGTGCCAGCAGCTCGGGAGGGCTGCAAGAGACCCAGTACTTC.